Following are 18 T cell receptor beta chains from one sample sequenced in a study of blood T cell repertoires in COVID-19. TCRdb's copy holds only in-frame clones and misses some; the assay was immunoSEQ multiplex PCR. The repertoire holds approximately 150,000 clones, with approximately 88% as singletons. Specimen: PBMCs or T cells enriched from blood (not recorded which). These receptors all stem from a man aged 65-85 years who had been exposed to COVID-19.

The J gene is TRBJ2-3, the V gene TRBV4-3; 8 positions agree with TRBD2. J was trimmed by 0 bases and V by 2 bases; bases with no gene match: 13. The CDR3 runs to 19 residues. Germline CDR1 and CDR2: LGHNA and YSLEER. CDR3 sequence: CASSQTPHRSGGSTDTQYF. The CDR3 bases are TGCGCCAGCAGCCAAACCCCCCACCGCTCGGGGGGGAGCACAGATACGCAGTATTTT.

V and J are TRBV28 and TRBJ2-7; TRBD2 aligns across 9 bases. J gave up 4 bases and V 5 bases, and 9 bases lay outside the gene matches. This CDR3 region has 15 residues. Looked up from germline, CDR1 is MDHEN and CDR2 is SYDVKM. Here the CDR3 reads CASSPSGTSFYEQYF. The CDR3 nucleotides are TGTGCCAGCAGTCCCTCCGGGACTAGCTTTTACGAGCAGTACTTC.

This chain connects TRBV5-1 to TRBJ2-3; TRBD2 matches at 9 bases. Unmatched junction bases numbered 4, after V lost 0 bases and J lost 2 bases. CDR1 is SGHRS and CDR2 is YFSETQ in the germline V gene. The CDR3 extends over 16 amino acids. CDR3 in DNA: TGCGCCAGCAGCTTGGCCCTAGCGGGGTCCACAGATACGCAGTATTTT. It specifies CASSLALAGSTDTQYF. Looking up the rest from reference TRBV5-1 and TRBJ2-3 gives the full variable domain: KAGVTQTPRYLIKTRGQQVTLSCSPISGHRSVSWYQQTPGQGLQFLFEYFSETQRNKGNFPGRFSGRQFSNSRSEMNVSTLELGDSALYLCASSLALAGSTDTQYFGPGTRLTVL.

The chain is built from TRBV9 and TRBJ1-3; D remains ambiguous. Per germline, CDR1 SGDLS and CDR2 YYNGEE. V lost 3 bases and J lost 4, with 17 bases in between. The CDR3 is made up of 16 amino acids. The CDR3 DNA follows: TGTGCCAGCAGCGCTTCAGGTATTACTCCCGGAAACACCATATATTTT. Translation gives CASSASGITPGNTIYF.

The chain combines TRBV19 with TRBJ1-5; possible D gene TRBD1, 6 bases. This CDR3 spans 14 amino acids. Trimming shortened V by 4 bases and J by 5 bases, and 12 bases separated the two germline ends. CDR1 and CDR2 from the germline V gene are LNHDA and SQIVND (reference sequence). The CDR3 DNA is TGTGCCAGTAGTACTGGGGACACAGATCAGCCCCAGCATTTT. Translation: CASSTGDTDQPQHF. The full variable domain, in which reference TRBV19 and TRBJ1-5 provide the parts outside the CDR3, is DGGITQSPKYLFRKEGQNVTLSCEQNLNHDAMYWYRQDPGQGLRLIYYSQIVNDFQKGDIAEGYSVSREKKESFPLTVTSAQKNPTAFYLCASSTGDTDQPQHFGDGTRLSIL.

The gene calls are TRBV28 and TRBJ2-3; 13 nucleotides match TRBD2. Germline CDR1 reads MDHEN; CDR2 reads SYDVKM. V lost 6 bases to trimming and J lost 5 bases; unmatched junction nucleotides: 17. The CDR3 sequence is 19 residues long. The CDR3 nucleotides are TGTGCCAGCAGCCCCTCCCGGAATGGACTAGCGGGAGTGGTAGATACGCAGTATTTT. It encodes CASSPSRNGLAGVVDTQYF.

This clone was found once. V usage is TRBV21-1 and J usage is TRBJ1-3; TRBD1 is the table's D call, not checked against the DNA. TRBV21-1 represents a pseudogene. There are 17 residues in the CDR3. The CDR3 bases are TGTGCCAGCAGCAGATCTAACAGGGGGGGTCCTGGAAACACCATATATTTT. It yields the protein CASSRSNRGGPGNTIYF.

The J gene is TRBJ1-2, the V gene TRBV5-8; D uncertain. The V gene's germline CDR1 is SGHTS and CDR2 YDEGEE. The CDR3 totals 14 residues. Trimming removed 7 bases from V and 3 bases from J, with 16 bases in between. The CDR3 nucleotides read TGTGCCAGCGGCAGGACTCGTGGGGACTATGGCTACACCTTC. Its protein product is CASGRTRGDYGYTF.

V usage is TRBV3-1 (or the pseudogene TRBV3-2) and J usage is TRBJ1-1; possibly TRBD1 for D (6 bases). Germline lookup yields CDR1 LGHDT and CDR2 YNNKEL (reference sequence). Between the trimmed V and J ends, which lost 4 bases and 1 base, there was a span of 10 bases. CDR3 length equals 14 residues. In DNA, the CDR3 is TGTGCCAGCAGCCCCCTACAGGGGAACACTGAAGCTTTCTTT. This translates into CASSPLQGNTEAFF.

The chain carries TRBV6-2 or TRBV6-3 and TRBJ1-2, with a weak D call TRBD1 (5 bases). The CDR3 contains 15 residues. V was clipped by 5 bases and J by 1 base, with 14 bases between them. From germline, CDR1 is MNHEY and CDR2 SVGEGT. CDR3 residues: CASSDGGGINYGYTF. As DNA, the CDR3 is TGTGCCAGCAGTGATGGCGGGGGTATTAACTATGGCTACACCTTC.

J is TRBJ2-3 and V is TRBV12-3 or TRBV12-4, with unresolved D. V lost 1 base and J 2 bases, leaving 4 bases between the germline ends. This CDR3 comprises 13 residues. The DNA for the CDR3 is TGTGCCAGCAGTTTAGGCTACACAGATACGCAGTATTTT. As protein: CASSLGYTDTQYF.

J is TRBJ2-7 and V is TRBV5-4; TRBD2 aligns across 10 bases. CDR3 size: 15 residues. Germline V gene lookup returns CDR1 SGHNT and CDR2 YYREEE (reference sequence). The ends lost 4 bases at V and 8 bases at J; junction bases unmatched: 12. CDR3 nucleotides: TGTGCCAGCAGCCCCCCAGCGGGAGGGACTATTAAGCAGTACTTC. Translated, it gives CASSPPAGGTIKQYF.

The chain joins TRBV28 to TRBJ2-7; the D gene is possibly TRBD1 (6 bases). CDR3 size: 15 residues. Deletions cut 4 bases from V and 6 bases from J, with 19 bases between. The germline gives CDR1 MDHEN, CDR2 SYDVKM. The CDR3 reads CASSSQKKTGAEQYF. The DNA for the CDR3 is TGTGCCAGCAGTTCACAGAAAAAGACAGGCGCCGAGCAGTACTTC.

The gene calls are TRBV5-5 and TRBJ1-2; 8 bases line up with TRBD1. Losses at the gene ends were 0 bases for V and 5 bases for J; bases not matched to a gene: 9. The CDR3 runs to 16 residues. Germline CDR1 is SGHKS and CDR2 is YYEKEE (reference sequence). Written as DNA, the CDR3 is TGTGCCAGCAGCTTGGGGACCGGACAGGGAGAGTATGGCTACACCTTC. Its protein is CASSLGTGQGEYGYTF.

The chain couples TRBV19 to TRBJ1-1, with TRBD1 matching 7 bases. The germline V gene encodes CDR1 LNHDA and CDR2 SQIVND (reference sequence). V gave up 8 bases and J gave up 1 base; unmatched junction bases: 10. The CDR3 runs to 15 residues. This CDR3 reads CASSLTGSPNTEAFF. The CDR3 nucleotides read TGTGCCAGTTCCCTGACAGGGTCTCCGAACACTGAAGCTTTCTTT.

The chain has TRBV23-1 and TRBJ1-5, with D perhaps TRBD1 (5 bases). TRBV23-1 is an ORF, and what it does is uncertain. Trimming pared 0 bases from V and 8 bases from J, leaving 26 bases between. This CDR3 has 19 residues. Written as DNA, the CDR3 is TGCGCCAGCAGTCAATCGGTCCGTGGAGGGGCAGCAAAACATAAGCCCCAGCATTTT. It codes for CASSQSVRGGAAKHKPQHF.

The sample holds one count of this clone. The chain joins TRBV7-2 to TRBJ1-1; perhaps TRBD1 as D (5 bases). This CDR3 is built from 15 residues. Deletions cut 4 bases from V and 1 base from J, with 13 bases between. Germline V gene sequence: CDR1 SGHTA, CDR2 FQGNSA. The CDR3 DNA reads TGTGCCAGCAGCTCAGGCGGGACGGGGAACACTGAAGCTTTCTTT. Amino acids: CASSSGGTGNTEAFF.

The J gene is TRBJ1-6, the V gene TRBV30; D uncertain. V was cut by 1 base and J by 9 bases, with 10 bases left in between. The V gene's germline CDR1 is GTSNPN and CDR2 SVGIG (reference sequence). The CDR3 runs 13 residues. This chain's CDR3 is CAWSAGDGSPLHF. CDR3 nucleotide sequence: TGTGCCTGGAGTGCAGGCGACGGTTCACCCCTCCACTTT.